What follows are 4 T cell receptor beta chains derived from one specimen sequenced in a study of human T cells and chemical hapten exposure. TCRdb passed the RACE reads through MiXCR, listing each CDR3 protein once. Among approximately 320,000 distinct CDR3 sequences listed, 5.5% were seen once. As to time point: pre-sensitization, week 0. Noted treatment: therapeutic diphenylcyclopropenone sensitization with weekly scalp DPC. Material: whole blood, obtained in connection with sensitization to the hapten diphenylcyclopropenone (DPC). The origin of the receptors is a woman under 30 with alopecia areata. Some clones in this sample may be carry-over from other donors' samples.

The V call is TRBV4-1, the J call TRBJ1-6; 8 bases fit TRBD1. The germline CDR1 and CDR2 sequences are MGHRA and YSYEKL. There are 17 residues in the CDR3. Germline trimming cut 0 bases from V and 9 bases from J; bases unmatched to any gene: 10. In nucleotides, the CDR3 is TGCGCCAGCAGCCAAGATCCTAGACAGGGGACATCTTCACCCCTCCACTTT. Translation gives CASSQDPRQGTSSPLHF.

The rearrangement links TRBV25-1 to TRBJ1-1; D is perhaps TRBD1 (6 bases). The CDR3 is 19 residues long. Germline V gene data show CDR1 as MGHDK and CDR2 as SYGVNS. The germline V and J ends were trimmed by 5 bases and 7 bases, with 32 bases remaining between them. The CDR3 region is CASSRLLGANDRRSGEAFF. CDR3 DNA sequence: TGTGCCAGCAGTCGTCTTCTCGGGGCGAATGACAGGCGTTCTGGTGAAGCTTTCTTT.

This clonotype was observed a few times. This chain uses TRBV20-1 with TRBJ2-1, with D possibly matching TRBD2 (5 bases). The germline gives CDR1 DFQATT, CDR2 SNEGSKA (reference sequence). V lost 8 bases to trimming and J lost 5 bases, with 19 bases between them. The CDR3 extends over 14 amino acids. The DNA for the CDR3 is TGCAGTTACGGACTTGGGCAGGACGACAATGAGCAGTTCTTC. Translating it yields CSYGLGQDDNEQFF.

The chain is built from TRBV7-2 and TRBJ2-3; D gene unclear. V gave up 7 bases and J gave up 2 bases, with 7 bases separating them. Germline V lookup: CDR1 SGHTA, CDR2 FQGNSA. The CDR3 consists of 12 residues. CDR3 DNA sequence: TGTGCCAGCACCGCGAACACAGATACGCAGTATTTT. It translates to CASTANTDTQYF. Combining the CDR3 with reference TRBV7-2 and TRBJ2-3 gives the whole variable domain GAGVSQSPSNKVTEKGKDVELRCDPISGHTALYWYRQSLGQGLEFLIYFQGNSAPDKSGLPSDRFSAERTGGSVSTLTIQRTQQEDSAVYLCASTANTDTQYFGPGTRLTVL.